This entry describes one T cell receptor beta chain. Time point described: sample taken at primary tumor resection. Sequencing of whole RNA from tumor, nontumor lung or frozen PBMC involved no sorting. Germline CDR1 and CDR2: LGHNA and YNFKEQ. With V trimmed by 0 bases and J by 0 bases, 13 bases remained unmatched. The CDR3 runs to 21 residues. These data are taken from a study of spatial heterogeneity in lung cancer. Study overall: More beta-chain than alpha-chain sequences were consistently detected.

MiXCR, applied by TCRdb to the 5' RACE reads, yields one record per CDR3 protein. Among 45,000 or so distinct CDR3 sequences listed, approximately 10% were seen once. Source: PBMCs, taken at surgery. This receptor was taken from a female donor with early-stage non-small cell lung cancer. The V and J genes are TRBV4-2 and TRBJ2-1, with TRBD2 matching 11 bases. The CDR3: CASSQDGGGLAGASSYNEQFF. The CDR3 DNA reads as TGTGCCAGCAGCCAAGACGGGGGAGGACTAGCGGGTGCCAGCTCCTACAATGAGCAGTTCTTC.